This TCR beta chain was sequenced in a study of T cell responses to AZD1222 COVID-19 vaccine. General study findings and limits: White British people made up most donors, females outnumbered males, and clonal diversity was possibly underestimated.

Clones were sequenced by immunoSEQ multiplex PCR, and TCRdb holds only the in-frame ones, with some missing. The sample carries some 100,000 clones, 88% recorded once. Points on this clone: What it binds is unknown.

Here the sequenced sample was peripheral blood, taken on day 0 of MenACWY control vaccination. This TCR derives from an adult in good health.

The CDR3 bases are TGTGCCAGCAGTGAAATGAGGGAAGAGCAGTTCTTC. Its protein product is CASSEMREEQFF. This chain uses TRBV2 with TRBJ2-1; D perhaps matches TRBD2 (5 bases). CDR1 is SNHLY and CDR2 is FYNNEI in the germline V gene. V shed 2 bases and J shed 10 bases, with 9 bases lying between them. The CDR3 runs 12 residues.